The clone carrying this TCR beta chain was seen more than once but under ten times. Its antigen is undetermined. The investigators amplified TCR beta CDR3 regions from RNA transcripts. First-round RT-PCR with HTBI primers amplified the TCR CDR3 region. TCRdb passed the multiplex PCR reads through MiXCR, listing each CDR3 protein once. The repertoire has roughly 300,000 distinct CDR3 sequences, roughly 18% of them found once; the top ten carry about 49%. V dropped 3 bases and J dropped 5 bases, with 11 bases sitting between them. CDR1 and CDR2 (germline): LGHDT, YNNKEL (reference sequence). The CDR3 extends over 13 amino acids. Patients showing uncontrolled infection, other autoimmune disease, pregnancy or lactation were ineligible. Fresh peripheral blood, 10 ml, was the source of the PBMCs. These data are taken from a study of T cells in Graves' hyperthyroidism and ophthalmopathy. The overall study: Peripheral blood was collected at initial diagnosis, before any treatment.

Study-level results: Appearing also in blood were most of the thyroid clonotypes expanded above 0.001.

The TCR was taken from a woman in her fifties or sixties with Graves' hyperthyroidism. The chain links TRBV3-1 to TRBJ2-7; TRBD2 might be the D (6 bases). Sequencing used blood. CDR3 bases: TGTGCCAGCAGCCATCTGGGCGGGGACGAGCAGTACTTC. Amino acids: CASSHLGGDEQYF.